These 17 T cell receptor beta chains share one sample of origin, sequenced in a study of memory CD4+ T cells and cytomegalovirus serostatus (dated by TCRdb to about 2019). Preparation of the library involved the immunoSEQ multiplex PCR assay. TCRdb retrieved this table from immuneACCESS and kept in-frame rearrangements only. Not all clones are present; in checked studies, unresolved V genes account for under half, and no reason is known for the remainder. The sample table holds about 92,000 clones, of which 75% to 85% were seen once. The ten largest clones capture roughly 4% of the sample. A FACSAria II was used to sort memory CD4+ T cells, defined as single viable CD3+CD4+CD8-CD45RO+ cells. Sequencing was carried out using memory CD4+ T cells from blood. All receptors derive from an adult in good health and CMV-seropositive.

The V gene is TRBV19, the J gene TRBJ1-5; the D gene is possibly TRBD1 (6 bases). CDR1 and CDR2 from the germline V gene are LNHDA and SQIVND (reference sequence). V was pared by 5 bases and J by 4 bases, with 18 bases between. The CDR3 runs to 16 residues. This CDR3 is CASSVLQGGPNQPQHF. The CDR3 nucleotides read TGTGCCAGTAGTGTCCTACAGGGAGGACCGAATCAGCCCCAGCATTTT.

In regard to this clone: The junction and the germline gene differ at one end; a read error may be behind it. CDR3 DNA sequence: TGTGCCAGCAATGAAGGGGGGGCCAGGGAGACCCAGTACTTC. Translating it yields CASNEGGARETQYF. This sequence joins TRBV2 and TRBJ2-5; perhaps TRBD2 as D (7 bases). The CDR3 spans 14 residues. Germline CDR1 SNHLY, CDR2 FYNNEI.

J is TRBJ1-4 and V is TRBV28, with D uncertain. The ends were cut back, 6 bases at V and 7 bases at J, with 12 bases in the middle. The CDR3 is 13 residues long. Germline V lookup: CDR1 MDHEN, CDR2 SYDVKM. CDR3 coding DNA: TGTGCCAGCAGCCACCCGTCGACTGAAAAACTGTTTTTT. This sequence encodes CASSHPSTEKLFF.

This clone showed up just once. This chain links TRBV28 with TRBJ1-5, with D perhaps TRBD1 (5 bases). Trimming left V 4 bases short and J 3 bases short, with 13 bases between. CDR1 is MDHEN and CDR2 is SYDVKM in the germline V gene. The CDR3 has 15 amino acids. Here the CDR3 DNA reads TGTGCCAGCAGTTCAGGGCATGGCCTCAATCAGCCCCAGCATTTT. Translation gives CASSSGHGLNQPQHF.

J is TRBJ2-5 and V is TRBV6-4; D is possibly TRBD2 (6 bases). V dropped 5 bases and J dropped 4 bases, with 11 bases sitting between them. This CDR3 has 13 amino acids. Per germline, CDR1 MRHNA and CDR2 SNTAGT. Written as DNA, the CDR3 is TGTGCCAGCAGTCAGGTGGAGGGAGAGACCCAGTACTTC. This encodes CASSQVEGETQYF.

The CDR3 loop reads CASKRTGSDEQFF. The CDR3 DNA is TGTGCCAGCAAGCGGACAGGGAGTGATGAGCAGTTCTTC. V gene TRBV6-1 combines with J gene TRBJ2-1, with TRBD1 matching 8 bases. The CDR3 contains 13 residues. Germline loops: CDR1 MNHNS, CDR2 SASEGT. V dropped 7 bases and J dropped 8; count of bases not matched to a gene: 7.

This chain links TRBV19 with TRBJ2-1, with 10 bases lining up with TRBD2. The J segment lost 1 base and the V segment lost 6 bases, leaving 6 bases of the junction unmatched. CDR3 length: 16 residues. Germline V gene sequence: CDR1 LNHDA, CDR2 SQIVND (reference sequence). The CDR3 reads CASRLTSGPSYNEQFF. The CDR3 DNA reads TGTGCCAGTAGACTGACTAGCGGGCCTTCCTACAATGAGCAGTTCTTC. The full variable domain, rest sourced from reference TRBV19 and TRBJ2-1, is DGGITQSPKYLFRKEGQNVTLSCEQNLNHDAMYWYRQDPGQGLRLIYYSQIVNDFQKGDIAEGYSVSREKKESFPLTVTSAQKNPTAFYLCASRLTSGPSYNEQFFGPGTRLTVL.

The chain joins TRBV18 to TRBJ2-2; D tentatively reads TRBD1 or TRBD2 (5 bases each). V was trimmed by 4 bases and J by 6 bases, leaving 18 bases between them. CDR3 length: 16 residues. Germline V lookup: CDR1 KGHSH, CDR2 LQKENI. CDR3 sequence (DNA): TGTGCCAGCTCACTTAGCCTCCAAGGGACGGCCGGGGAGCTGTTTTTT. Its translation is CASSLSLQGTAGELFF.

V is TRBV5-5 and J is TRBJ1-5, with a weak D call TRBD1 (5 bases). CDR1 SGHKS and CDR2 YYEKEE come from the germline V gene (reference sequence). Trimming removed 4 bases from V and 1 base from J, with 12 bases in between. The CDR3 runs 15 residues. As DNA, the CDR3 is TGTGCCAGCAGCGTAGGGACCTCAAGCAATCAGCCCCAGCATTTT. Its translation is CASSVGTSSNQPQHF.

The CDR3 loop reads CASSRQGFGSSPLHF. The CDR3 bases are TGTGCCAGCAGCCGACAGGGGTTTGGGTCTTCACCCCTCCACTTT. This chain joins TRBV13 and TRBJ1-6; TRBD1 matches 8 bases. The CDR3 consists of 15 residues. The germline CDR1 and CDR2 sequences are PRHDT and FYEKMQ (reference sequence). The J segment lost 9 bases and the V segment lost 5 bases, leaving 9 bases of the junction unmatched.

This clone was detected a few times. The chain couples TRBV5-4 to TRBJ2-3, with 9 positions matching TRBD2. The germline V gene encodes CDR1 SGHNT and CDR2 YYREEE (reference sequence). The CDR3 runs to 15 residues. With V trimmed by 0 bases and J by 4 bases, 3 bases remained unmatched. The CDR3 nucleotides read TGTGCCAGCAGCTTGGAACTAGCGGGTTCAGATACGCAGTATTTT. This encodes CASSLELAGSDTQYF.

The DNA for the CDR3 is TGTGCCAGCAGTTCCGGGACACGAACTAGCACAGATACGCAGTATTTT. Its translation: CASSSGTRTSTDTQYF. The rearrangement uses TRBV27 and TRBJ2-3; perhaps TRBD1 as D (6 bases). Germline-derived CDR1 and CDR2 are MNHEY and SMNVEV (reference sequence). The CDR3 is 16 amino acids. Trimming removed 4 bases at V and 0 bases at J, with 14 bases between.

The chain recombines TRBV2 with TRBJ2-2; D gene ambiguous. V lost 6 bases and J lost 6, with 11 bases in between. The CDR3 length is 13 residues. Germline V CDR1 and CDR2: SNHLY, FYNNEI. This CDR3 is CASRTQGAGELFF. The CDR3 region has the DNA TGTGCCAGCAGGACCCAAGGCGCCGGGGAGCTGTTTTTT.

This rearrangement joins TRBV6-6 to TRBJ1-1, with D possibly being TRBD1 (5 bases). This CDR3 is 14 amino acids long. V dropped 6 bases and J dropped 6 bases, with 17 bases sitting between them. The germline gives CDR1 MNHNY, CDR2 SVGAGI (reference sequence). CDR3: CASRDGGLGPEAFF. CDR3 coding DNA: TGTGCCAGCAGAGACGGGGGTCTCGGACCTGAAGCTTTCTTT.

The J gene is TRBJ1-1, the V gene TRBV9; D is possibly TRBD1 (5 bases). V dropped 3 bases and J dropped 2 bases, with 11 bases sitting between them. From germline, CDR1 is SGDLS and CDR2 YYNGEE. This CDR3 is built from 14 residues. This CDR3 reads CASSAGLANTEAFF. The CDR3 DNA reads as TGTGCCAGCAGCGCGGGACTGGCCAACACTGAAGCTTTCTTT.

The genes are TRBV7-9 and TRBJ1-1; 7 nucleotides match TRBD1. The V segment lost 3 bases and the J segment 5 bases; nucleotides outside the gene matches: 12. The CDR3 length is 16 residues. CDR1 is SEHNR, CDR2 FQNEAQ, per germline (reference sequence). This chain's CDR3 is CASSLWGGGGGTEAFF. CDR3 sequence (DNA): TGTGCCAGCAGCTTGTGGGGAGGGGGCGGCGGGACTGAAGCTTTCTTT.

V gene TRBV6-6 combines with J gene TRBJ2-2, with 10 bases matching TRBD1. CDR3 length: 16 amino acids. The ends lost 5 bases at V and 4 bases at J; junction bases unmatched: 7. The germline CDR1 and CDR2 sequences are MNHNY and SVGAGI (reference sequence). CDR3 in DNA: TGTGCCAGCAGTCCACCCGGGACAGGGGTCACCGGGGAGCTGTTTTTT. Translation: CASSPPGTGVTGELFF.